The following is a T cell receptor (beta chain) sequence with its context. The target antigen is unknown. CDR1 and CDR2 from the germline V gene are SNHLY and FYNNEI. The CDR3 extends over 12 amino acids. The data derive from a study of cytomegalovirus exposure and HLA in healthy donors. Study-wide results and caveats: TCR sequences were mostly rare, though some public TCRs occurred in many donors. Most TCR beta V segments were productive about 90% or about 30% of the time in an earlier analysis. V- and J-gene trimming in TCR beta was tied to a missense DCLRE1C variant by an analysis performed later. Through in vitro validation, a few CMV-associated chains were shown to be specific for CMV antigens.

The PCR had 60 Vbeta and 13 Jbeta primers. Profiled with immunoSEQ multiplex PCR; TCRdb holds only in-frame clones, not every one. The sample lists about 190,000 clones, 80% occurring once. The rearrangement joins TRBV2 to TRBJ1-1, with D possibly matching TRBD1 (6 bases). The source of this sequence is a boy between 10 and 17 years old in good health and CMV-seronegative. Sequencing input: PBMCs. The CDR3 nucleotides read TGTGGGGGCCAGGGGACCGTTTCTGAAGCTTTCTTT. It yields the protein CGGQGTVSEAFF.